The 6 T cell receptor beta chains in this list originate from one sample, sequenced in a study of spatial heterogeneity in lung cancer. Documented time point: blood at routine non-recurrence follow-up after resection. TCRdb reprocessed the 5' RACE reads with MiXCR, giving one entry per CDR3 protein. The top ten clones hold under 2.5% of a sample with just over 70,000 distinct CDR3 sequences, roughly 8.9% of them seen once. The material was PBMCs, obtained at follow-up. The source of these receptors is a female donor with early-stage non-small cell lung cancer.

This clonotype was recorded many times. This chain uses TRBV3-1 with TRBJ2-5, with TRBD2 matching over 8 bases. The CDR3 totals 18 residues. The germline gives CDR1 LGHDT, CDR2 YNNKEL (reference sequence). Trimming cost V 3 bases and J 3 bases; bases outside gene matches: 15. CDR3 sequence reads: CASSQTLGRAGGEETQYF. The CDR3 region has the DNA TGTGCCAGCAGCCAGACTTTAGGACGGGCGGGAGGTGAAGAGACCCAGTACTTC.

This clonotype was picked up many times. This chain uses TRBV6-7 with TRBJ2-7, with D possibly being TRBD2 (5 bases). TRBV6-7 is recorded as an ORF, its role being uncertain. Between the trimmed V and J ends, which lost 0 bases and 1 base, there was a span of 16 bases. The CDR3 extends over 17 amino acids. CDR3 region: CASSYSEDDPGSYEQYF. The CDR3 DNA is TGTGCCAGCAGTTACTCGGAGGATGACCCGGGATCCTACGAGCAGTACTTC.

At least ten counts were recorded for this clonotype. The chain combines TRBV27 with TRBJ2-2; D call uncertain. The V gene lost 1 base and the J gene lost 7 bases, with 4 bases spanning the gap. Germline CDR1 and CDR2: MNHEY and SMNVEV (reference sequence). This CDR3 comprises 12 residues. The CDR3 loop is CASSLLVGELFF. The CDR3, as DNA: TGTGCCAGCAGTTTATTGGTCGGGGAGCTGTTTTTT.

This clonotype was seen many times. The rearrangement uses TRBV5-1 and TRBJ2-7; D is unclear. The germline V gene has CDR1 SGHRS and CDR2 YFSETQ. The ends were cut back, 3 bases at V and 7 bases at J, with 11 bases in the middle. The CDR3 loop spans 12 amino acids. Written as DNA, the CDR3 is TGCGCCAGCAGCTCAGGAGTCTGGGAGCAGTACTTC. It specifies CASSSGVWEQYF.

This clonotype was recorded many times. V is TRBV7-8 and J is TRBJ1-1, with D maybe TRBD1 (6 bases). V was cut by 3 bases and J by 6 bases, with 14 bases left in between. The CDR3 contains 14 residues. Germline CDR1 is SGHVS and CDR2 is FQNEAQ. The CDR3 protein is CASSFRGGTAEAFF. The CDR3 nucleotides read TGTGCCAGCAGCTTTAGGGGGGGGACCGCTGAAGCTTTCTTT.

This clonotype was counted ten times or more. V and J are TRBV20-1 and TRBJ2-6; 9 bases are shared with TRBD1. V was pared by 5 bases and J by 0 bases, with 11 bases of the junction left unmatched. This CDR3 spans 18 amino acids. The germline V gene encodes CDR1 DFQATT and CDR2 SNEGSKA (reference sequence). CDR3 sequence (DNA): TGCAGTGCTCACGGGCCGGGACAGGGCTCCTCTGGGGCCAACGTCCTGACTTTC. Its translation: CSAHGPGQGSSGANVLTF.